The 25 T cell receptor beta chains presented below share a single source sample, sequenced in a study of graft-versus-host responses after intestinal transplantation. TCRdb's table, derived via immunoSEQ multiplex PCR, lists solely in-frame clones and lacks some. The data hold 35,000 to 45,000 clones, with approximately 89% observed a single time. The sample here was PBMCs, taken roughly 270 days after transplant. All receptors derive from a human patient who received an intestinal transplant, so some T cells may come from the graft donor.

The chain has TRBV27 and TRBJ1-5; no clear D. Germline CDR1 and CDR2: MNHEY and SMNVEV (reference sequence). V dropped 5 bases and J dropped 0 bases, with 8 bases sitting between them. The CDR3 spans 14 residues. The CDR3 DNA follows: TGTGCCAGCAGTAAAGGCAATAGCAATCAGCCCCAGCATTTT. This translates into CASSKGNSNQPQHF.

This sequence joins TRBV4-2 and TRBJ1-4; D is unclear. The V and J ends lost 1 base and 8 bases respectively, with 14 bases between them. Germline V gene lookup returns CDR1 LGHNA and CDR2 YNFKEQ. The CDR3 has 15 residues. CDR3 region: CASSQVSTKGEKLFF. The CDR3 DNA sequence: TGTGCCAGCAGCCAAGTCAGTACTAAGGGCGAAAAACTGTTTTTT.

The gene calls are TRBV6-6 and TRBJ2-7; no firm D call. V was cut by 0 bases and J by 2 bases, with 11 bases left in between. Germline-derived CDR1 and CDR2 are MNHNY and SVGAGI (reference sequence). The CDR3 totals 15 residues. The CDR3 sequence: CASSYSNGGAYEQYF. The CDR3 region has the DNA TGTGCCAGCAGTTACTCGAACGGTGGGGCCTACGAGCAGTACTTC.

J is TRBJ2-1 and V is TRBV10-2; 13 bases line up with TRBD2. In germline, CDR1 is WSHSY, CDR2 SAAADI. J lost 7 bases, V lost 1 base, and 10 bases had no gene match. The CDR3 is 18 amino acids. The DNA of the CDR3 is TGCGCCAGCAGTGAGTTCACTAGCGGGGGGGCTTTGCGGAATGAGCAGTTCTTC. It is translated as CASSEFTSGGALRNEQFF.

The count of this clone is one. V usage is TRBV4-1 and J usage is TRBJ2-3; TRBD2 agrees at 8 bases. There are 16 residues in the CDR3. J lost 0 bases, V lost 2 bases, and 4 bases had no gene match. Germline V gives CDR1 MGHRA, CDR2 YSYEKL. CDR3 nucleotide sequence: TGCGCCAGCAGCCAATCGGGGGGGAGTAGCACAGATACGCAGTATTTT. Protein: CASSQSGGSSTDTQYF.

The chain joins TRBV27 to TRBJ2-1; D unclear. The CDR3 runs to 12 residues. The germline V gene encodes CDR1 MNHEY and CDR2 SMNVEV (reference sequence). V was pared by 5 bases and J by 4 bases, with 6 bases between. The CDR3 nucleotides read TGTGCCAGCAGTCGAGCTTACAATGAGCAGTTCTTC. Amino acid sequence: CASSRAYNEQFF.

This chain joins TRBV7-2 and TRBJ2-1; D is possibly TRBD1 (5 bases). CDR1 is SGHTA and CDR2 is FQGNSA in the germline V gene. V was clipped by 1 base and J by 6 bases, with 10 bases between them. CDR3 length: 14 residues. CDR3 in DNA: TGTGCCAGCAGCTTAGGGACAACACTCAATGAGCAGTTCTTC. Translation gives CASSLGTTLNEQFF.

This clone showed up just once. V gene TRBV5-1 combines with J gene TRBJ2-7; D not resolved. With 2 bases removed from V and 0 bases from J, the gap between germline ends came to 6 bases. The CDR3 totals 13 residues. Germline V CDR1 and CDR2: SGHRS, YFSETQ. CDR3 in amino acids: CASSLYSSYEQYF. In DNA form, the CDR3 reads TGCGCCAGCAGCTTATATTCCTCCTACGAGCAGTACTTC.

The J gene is TRBJ2-1, the V gene TRBV7-6; no clear D. Trimming took off 1 base at V and 4 bases at J, with 11 bases between the two ends. This CDR3 contains 15 residues. The germline V gene encodes CDR1 SGHVS and CDR2 FNYEAQ. This CDR3 reads CASSLVSGPYNEQFF. In nucleotides, the CDR3 is TGTGCCAGCAGCTTAGTAAGTGGGCCTTACAATGAGCAGTTCTTC.

This rearrangement joins TRBV5-1 to TRBJ1-4; no clear D gene. V was clipped by 1 base and J by 0 bases, with 7 bases between them. CDR1 is SGHRS, CDR2 YFSETQ, per germline. There are 15 residues in the CDR3. The CDR3 DNA sequence: TGCGCCAGCAGCTTGCTTGGTGCAACTAATGAAAAACTGTTTTTT. Its translation is CASSLLGATNEKLFF.

The CDR3, as DNA: TGCGCCAGCAGCTTGGGCGGGAATGAAAAACTGTTTTTT. Amino acid sequence: CASSLGGNEKLFF. The rearrangement joins TRBV5-1 to TRBJ1-4; D not certain. The CDR3 covers 13 residues. Germline CDR1 and CDR2: SGHRS and YFSETQ. V was clipped by 0 bases and J by 5 bases, with 5 bases between them. The full variable domain, rest sourced from reference TRBV5-1 and TRBJ1-4, is KAGVTQTPRYLIKTRGQQVTLSCSPISGHRSVSWYQQTPGQGLQFLFEYFSETQRNKGNFPGRFSGRQFSNSRSEMNVSTLELGDSALYLCASSLGGNEKLFFGSGTQLSVL.

Points on this clone: In this CDR3 the conserved last residue, phenylalanine or tryptophan, is missing, so a read error is likely. Because the CDR3's place on the DNA is in doubt, the DNA is left out and the CDR3 is given as listed by TCRdb. V gene TRBV30 combines with J gene TRBJ2-7. The germline gives CDR1 GTSNPN, CDR2 SVGIG (reference sequence). The CDR3 contains 12 residues when both ends are counted. CDR3 sequence reads: CAWRDRPYEQCL.

This clone was picked up one time. The V gene is TRBV5-4, the J gene TRBJ2-6, with no clear D. Germline lookup yields CDR1 SGHNT and CDR2 YYREEE (reference sequence). Trimming pared 3 bases from V and 2 bases from J, leaving 12 bases between. This CDR3 has 16 residues. The chain's CDR3 is CASSSLKTTGANVLTF. CDR3 coding DNA: TGTGCCAGCAGCTCCCTGAAAACTACTGGGGCCAACGTCCTGACTTTC. The full variable domain, with the rest looked up from reference TRBV5-4 and TRBJ2-6, is ETGVTQSPTHLIKTRGQQVTLRCSSQSGHNTVSWYQQALGQGPQFIFQYYREEENGRGNFPPRFSGLQFPNYSSELNVNALELDDSALYLCASSSLKTTGANVLTFGAGSRLTVL.

V is TRBV5-4 and J is TRBJ2-2; 8 bases fit TRBD1. V lost 7 bases and J lost 7; bases outside the gene matches: 12. Germline V lookup: CDR1 SGHNT, CDR2 YYREEE (reference sequence). The CDR3 spans 15 residues. CDR3 loop: CASSQIQDRVGELFF. In nucleotides, the CDR3 is TGTGCCAGCTCCCAGATACAGGACAGGGTCGGGGAGCTGTTTTTT.

This rearrangement joins TRBV5-6 to TRBJ1-1; D perhaps matches TRBD1 (6 bases). The germline V gene encodes CDR1 SGHDT and CDR2 YYEEEE. The CDR3 spans 15 residues. The V gene lost 4 bases and the J gene lost 3 bases, with 16 bases spanning the gap. CDR3 residues: CASSPGAPFYTEAFF. The DNA of the CDR3 is TGTGCCAGCAGCCCAGGGGCGCCCTTTTACACTGAAGCTTTCTTT. The whole variable domain, filled in from reference TRBV5-6 and TRBJ1-1, reads DAGVTQSPTHLIKTRGQQVTLRCSPKSGHDTVSWYQQALGQGPQFIFQYYEEEERQRGNFPDRFSGHQFPNYSSELNVNALLLGDSALYLCASSPGAPFYTEAFFGQGTRLTVV.

V is TRBV4-1 and J is TRBJ2-1; 15 positions agree with TRBD2. The V and J ends lost 1 base and 5 bases, in that order; junction bases with no gene match: 6. Germline V gene sequence: CDR1 MGHRA, CDR2 YSYEKL. This CDR3 comprises 18 residues. The CDR3 loop is CASSQAPGTSGGHNEQFF. As DNA, the CDR3 is TGCGCCAGCAGCCAAGCTCCGGGGACTAGCGGGGGGCACAATGAGCAGTTCTTC.

This clone was counted a few times. The chain couples TRBV6-1 to TRBJ1-2, with D possibly being TRBD1 (6 bases). The CDR3 has 13 residues. V was shortened by 3 bases and J by 6 bases, with 11 bases between the two germline ends. The germline V gene has CDR1 MNHNS and CDR2 SASEGT. Here the CDR3 DNA reads TGTGCCAGCAGTGAGGGGGGGGGCGATGGCTACACCTTC. It specifies CASSEGGGDGYTF.

The CDR3: CASSLYDRVGNEQFF. The CDR3 DNA reads TGTGCCAGTAGTCTCTATGACAGGGTGGGGAATGAGCAGTTCTTC. The chain is built from TRBV19 and TRBJ2-1; 7 bases match TRBD1. The germline V gene encodes CDR1 LNHDA and CDR2 SQIVND (reference sequence). After removal of 5 bases from V and 7 bases from J, the junction contained 11 bases not matched to a gene. The CDR3 has 15 residues.

The chain employs TRBV5-4 and TRBJ1-2; no clear D gene. CDR3 length equals 14 residues. Per the germline V gene, CDR1 is SGHNT and CDR2 is YYREEE (reference sequence). The V end was cut by 0 bases, the J end by 4 bases, with 10 bases between. The chain's CDR3 is CASSLVGFSYGYTF. DNA of the CDR3: TGTGCCAGCAGCTTGGTAGGGTTCAGCTATGGCTACACCTTC.

This rearrangement joins TRBV7-6 to TRBJ2-2; TRBD2 agrees at 9 bases. The CDR3 length is 15 residues. Losses at the gene ends were 2 bases for V and 6 bases for J; bases not matched to a gene: 4. Germline V lookup: CDR1 SGHVS, CDR2 FNYEAQ. The CDR3 DNA is TGTGCCAGCAGCTTACCGGCGGGGGGGTCCGGGGAGCTGTTTTTT. This translates into CASSLPAGGSGELFF.

This clone was observed once. The chain has TRBV19 and TRBJ1-1, with TRBD1 as a possible D gene (6 bases). Per the germline V gene, CDR1 is LNHDA and CDR2 is SQIVND (reference sequence). V lost 10 bases to trimming and J lost 3 bases, with 15 bases between them. The CDR3 runs to 13 residues. The CDR3 reads CAIRGGGDTEAFF. In nucleotides, the CDR3 is TGTGCCATCAGAGGGGGAGGGGACACTGAAGCTTTCTTT.

The chain combines TRBV5-1 with TRBJ2-3; 7 bases match TRBD1. The germline V gene has CDR1 SGHRS and CDR2 YFSETQ. V was pared by 4 bases and J by 3 bases, with 5 bases of the junction left unmatched. The CDR3 totals 14 residues. For the CDR3, the DNA is TGCGCCAGCAGCATCGGACAGGCTACAGATACGCAGTATTTT. Translation gives CASSIGQATDTQYF.

This sequence joins TRBV5-6 and TRBJ1-2; D call uncertain. The CDR3 length is 15 residues. The germline V gene has CDR1 SGHDT and CDR2 YYEEEE. V was cut by 4 bases and J by 0 bases, with 13 bases left in between. The CDR3 region is CASSPLGVTNYGYTF. For the CDR3, the DNA is TGTGCCAGCAGCCCGTTAGGTGTCACTAACTATGGCTACACCTTC.

This clone was observed a single time. V is TRBV5-6 and J is TRBJ2-1, with 9 bases identical to TRBD2. V dropped 3 bases and J dropped 5; count of bases not matched to a gene: 15. Germline assignment: CDR1 SGHDT and CDR2 YYEEEE. This CDR3 comprises 18 residues. The chain's CDR3 is CASSSLGLASGINNEQFF. The CDR3 bases are TGTGCCAGCAGCTCACTGGGGCTTGCTAGCGGGATAAACAATGAGCAGTTCTTC. Full variable domain (missing parts from reference TRBV5-6 and TRBJ2-1): DAGVTQSPTHLIKTRGQQVTLRCSPKSGHDTVSWYQQALGQGPQFIFQYYEEEERQRGNFPDRFSGHQFPNYSSELNVNALLLGDSALYLCASSSLGLASGINNEQFFGPGTRLTVL.

The chain carries TRBV5-1 and TRBJ2-1; unclear D gene. CDR3 length: 14 residues. V was trimmed by 0 bases and J by 4 bases, leaving 8 bases between them. In germline, CDR1 is SGHRS, CDR2 YFSETQ. This CDR3 is CASSLDWGYNEQFF. DNA of the CDR3: TGCGCCAGCAGCTTGGACTGGGGATACAATGAGCAGTTCTTC.